This is a list of T cell receptor beta chains from one sample in a study of T cell changes during pregnancy in multiple sclerosis. The method was immunoSEQ multiplex PCR; TCRdb's version includes in-frame clones alone and lacks a portion of them. The sample includes 50,000 or so clones, around 89% of them seen just once. The source was CD8+ T cells from peripheral blood mononuclear cells, collected in the second trimester of pregnancy. The receptors were gathered from a female donor with multiple sclerosis, enrolled in a pregnancy study. Each CDR3 is given with its conserved first and last residue. D genes are given only for firm matches. Rows give clone size only sometimes, using once, few, many, or a class for an expanded clone.

abundance: -
j_gene: TRBJ2-2
v_gene: TRBV6-4
d_gene: TRBD1
CDR3nt: TGTGCCAGCAGTGACTCAGGGGGCGCCGGGGAGCTGTTTTTT
CDR3aa: CASSDSGGAGELFF

abundance: -
j_gene: TRBJ2-1
v_gene: TRBV4-1
d_gene: TRBD2
CDR3nt: TGCGCCAGCAGCCAGCCACTAGCGGACGAGCAGTTCTTC
CDR3aa: CASSQPLADEQFF

abundance: -
j_gene: TRBJ2-5
v_gene: TRBV6-4
d_gene: -
CDR3nt: TGTGCCAGCAGTGACTCGCCGGGCAGGGGCCAAGAGACCCAGTACTTC
CDR3aa: CASSDSPGRGQETQYF

abundance: -
j_gene: TRBJ1-1
v_gene: TRBV11-2
d_gene: TRBD1
CDR3nt: TGTGCCAGCAGCTCCCCGGGACAGGGGGCATTAAAGACTGAAGCTTTCTTT
CDR3aa: CASSSPGQGALKTEAFF

abundance: -
j_gene: TRBJ1-5
v_gene: TRBV7-8
d_gene: TRBD1
CDR3nt: TGTGCCAGCAGCTTCTACCCCCCGGGACAGGGGTTGGATCAGCCCCAGCATTTT
CDR3aa: CASSFYPPGQGLDQPQHF

abundance: -
j_gene: TRBJ2-7
v_gene: TRBV6-5
d_gene: TRBD2
CDR3nt: TGTGCCAGCAGATACGGACTAGCGGGGGACTACGAGCAGTACTTC
CDR3aa: CASRYGLAGDYEQYF

abundance: once
j_gene: TRBJ1-6
v_gene: TRBV9
d_gene: TRBD1
CDR3nt: TGTGCCAGCAGCGCCCAGAGTGAGGGGGCCCTTATTAATTCACCCCTCCACTTT
CDR3aa: CASSAQSEGALINSPLHF

abundance: -
j_gene: TRBJ2-5
v_gene: TRBV9
d_gene: TRBD1
CDR3nt: TGTGCCAGCAGCGTGGCAGGGGGTTGGGAGACCCAGTACTTC
CDR3aa: CASSVAGGWETQYF

abundance: -
j_gene: TRBJ1-2
v_gene: TRBV9
d_gene: -
CDR3nt: TGTGCCAGCAGCCCGGGGACACACCTCCTCGGGAAGACCTTC
CDR3aa: CASSPGTHLLGKTF

abundance: -
j_gene: TRBJ2-3
v_gene: TRBV6-5
d_gene: -
CDR3nt: TGTGCCAGCAGTTACTCGACAGGATTCGGAGATACGCAGTATTTT
CDR3aa: CASSYSTGFGDTQYF

abundance: -
j_gene: TRBJ2-7
v_gene: TRBV11-2
d_gene: TRBD2
CDR3nt: TGTGCCAGCAATCGACTAGCGGGGGAGGTCTACGAGCAGTACTTC
CDR3aa: CASNRLAGEVYEQYF

abundance: -
j_gene: TRBJ1-5
v_gene: TRBV6-1
d_gene: TRBD1
CDR3nt: TGTGCCGCTTTAGAGGGACAGGGATTCCAGCCCCAGCATTTT
CDR3aa: CAALEGQGFQPQHF

abundance: -
j_gene: TRBJ2-5
v_gene: TRBV4-1
d_gene: TRBD2
CDR3nt: TGCGCCAGCAGCCCGGGACTAGCGGGGACCCCCCCCGGAGAGACCCAGTACTTC
CDR3aa: CASSPGLAGTPPGETQYF

abundance: -
j_gene: TRBJ1-2
v_gene: TRBV9
d_gene: TRBD1
CDR3nt: TGTGCCAGCAGCCCTCTACGGGGACAGGGGCACAATGGCTACACCTTC
CDR3aa: CASSPLRGQGHNGYTF

abundance: -
j_gene: TRBJ2-5
v_gene: TRBV5-4
d_gene: TRBD2
CDR3nt: TGTGCCAGCAGCCGAAGCGGGGAAGAGACCCAGTACTTC
CDR3aa: CASSRSGEETQYF

abundance: -
j_gene: TRBJ2-7
v_gene: TRBV15
d_gene: -
CDR3nt: TGTGCCACCAGCAGAGGGACAGACTTCTACGAGCAGTACTTC
CDR3aa: CATSRGTDFYEQYF

abundance: -
j_gene: TRBJ2-1
v_gene: TRBV5-6
d_gene: TRBD2
CDR3nt: TGTGCCAGCAGCTTGGGGCGGGGGTACAATGAGCAGTTCTTC
CDR3aa: CASSLGRGYNEQFF

abundance: -
j_gene: TRBJ1-4
v_gene: TRBV4-1
d_gene: -
CDR3nt: TGCGCCAGCAGCCAAGAAGGGGGTGTTAATGAAAAACTGTTTTTT
CDR3aa: CASSQEGGVNEKLFF

abundance: -
j_gene: TRBJ2-3
v_gene: TRBV29-1
d_gene: -
CDR3nt: TGCAGCGTTGAGGGGGCAGACGAAACTAGCACAGATACGCAGTATTTT
CDR3aa: CSVEGADETSTDTQYF

abundance: -
j_gene: TRBJ2-3
v_gene: TRBV4-1
d_gene: TRBD2
CDR3nt: TGCGCCAGCAGCCACCGATCTAGCGGGATTAGCACAGATACGCAGTATTTT
CDR3aa: CASSHRSSGISTDTQYF

abundance: -
j_gene: TRBJ2-5
v_gene: TRBV7-6
d_gene: TRBD2
CDR3nt: TGTGCCAGCAGCTCTTTTGGGGGGGGAGGAGAGACCCAGTACTTC
CDR3aa: CASSSFGGGGETQYF

abundance: -
j_gene: TRBJ2-7
v_gene: TRBV20-1
d_gene: TRBD2
CDR3nt: TGCAGTGCTCCCGGACTAGCGGAGCAGTACTTC
CDR3aa: CSAPGLAEQYF

abundance: once
j_gene: TRBJ2-1
v_gene: TRBV27
d_gene: -
CDR3nt: TGTGCCAGCAGTTTCGCTAGAAGCCATGAGCAGTTCTTC
CDR3aa: CASSFARSHEQFF